The 21 T cell receptor beta chains below come from one sample, sequenced in a study of OX40 agonist ivuxolimab in advanced cancers. TCRdb keeps only in-frame clones here, not all; method: immunoSEQ multiplex PCR. The table lists 70,000 to 80,000 clones, 86% of them singletons. Sequences were derived from CD4+ or CD8+ T cells sorted from blood, sampled in a trial of the OX40 agonist ivuxolimab. These receptor sequences come from an adult with an advanced solid tumor such as melanoma, head and neck, liver or kidney cancer.

The chain uses TRBV15 and TRBJ2-7; D gene ambiguous. The germline gives CDR1 LNHNV, CDR2 YYDKDF (reference sequence). V lost 0 bases and J lost 0, with 12 bases in between. This CDR3 has 16 amino acids. The CDR3 DNA sequence: TGTGCCACCAGCAGAGATCTTAGACGGTCCTCCTACGAGCAGTACTTC. It is translated as CATSRDLRRSSYEQYF.

The chain has TRBV5-1 and TRBJ2-1; no firm D call. CDR3 length: 13 residues. The germline CDR1 and CDR2 sequences are SGHRS and YFSETQ. V gave up 0 bases and J gave up 5 bases, with 6 bases separating them. Written as DNA, the CDR3 is TGCGCCAGCAGCTTGGACCGGAACAATGAGCAGTTCTTC. Translation gives CASSLDRNNEQFF.

The V call is TRBV6-1, the J call TRBJ1-1, with D tentatively TRBD1 (6 bases). The CDR3 length is 12 residues. Trimming took 6 bases from V and 7 from J, leaving 12 bases between them. Germline CDR1 MNHNS, CDR2 SASEGT. CDR3 DNA: TGTGCCAGCAGGCGGGGGCCCCATGAAGCTTTCTTT. Encoded protein: CASRRGPHEAFF.

There are a few counts of this clone. The chain employs TRBV30 and TRBJ1-4; no reliable D call. The V end lost 8 bases, the J end lost 0 bases, and 13 bases lay between the germline ends. Per germline, CDR1 GTSNPN and CDR2 SVGIG (reference sequence). The CDR3 has 14 amino acids. CDR3 sequence reads: CALSVTSTNEKLFF. CDR3 bases: TGTGCCCTGAGCGTCACCTCAACTAATGAAAAACTGTTTTTT.

This chain joins TRBV5-4 and TRBJ2-5; TRBD2 agrees at 11 bases. CDR1 is SGHNT, CDR2 YYREEE, per germline (reference sequence). V gave up 4 bases and J gave up 7 bases; unmatched junction bases: 12. The CDR3 consists of 16 residues. The CDR3 DNA reads TGTGCCAGCAGCCCCCTGACTAGCGGGGCAGTCGGGACCCAGTACTTC. Translating it yields CASSPLTSGAVGTQYF. Looking up the rest from reference TRBV5-4 and TRBJ2-5 gives the full variable domain: ETGVTQSPTHLIKTRGQQVTLRCSSQSGHNTVSWYQQALGQGPQFIFQYYREEENGRGNFPPRFSGLQFPNYSSELNVNALELDDSALYLCASSPLTSGAVGTQYFGPGTRLLVL.

The chain has TRBV6-1 and TRBJ1-3, with unresolved D. This CDR3 contains 14 residues. Trimming stripped 5 bases from V and 5 bases from J, with 13 bases between. CDR1 and CDR2 (germline): MNHNS, SASEGT. The CDR3 reads CASSSGRIRNTIYF. CDR3 DNA: TGTGCCAGCAGTTCTGGACGGATTAGAAACACCATATATTTT.

This sequence joins TRBV28 and TRBJ1-5; D is perhaps TRBD1 (6 bases). Trimming took 7 bases from V and 4 from J, leaving 14 bases between them. The germline gives CDR1 MDHEN, CDR2 SYDVKM. This CDR3 comprises 14 residues. CDR3 sequence (DNA): TGTGCCAGCACCCGAGACGGGACAAATCAGCCCCAGCATTTT. It translates to CASTRDGTNQPQHF.

J is TRBJ2-7 and V is TRBV7-2; 7 bases map to TRBD1. The CDR3 length is 15 residues. Germline lookup yields CDR1 SGHTA and CDR2 FQGNSA. After removal of 0 bases from V and 7 bases from J, the junction contained 9 bases not matched to a gene. The CDR3 here is CASSLAGQGVGEQYF. The CDR3 bases are TGTGCCAGCAGCTTAGCTGGGCAGGGGGTAGGGGAGCAGTACTTC.

The J gene is TRBJ2-3, the V gene TRBV7-9; 8 bases line up with TRBD1. V lost 2 bases, J lost 5 bases, and 15 bases stayed unmatched. Germline V gene sequence: CDR1 SEHNR, CDR2 FQNEAQ (reference sequence). The CDR3 consists of 18 residues. The CDR3: CASSLSYTAGGYGDTQYF. CDR3 sequence (DNA): TGTGCCAGCAGCTTAAGTTACACGGCAGGGGGCTACGGAGATACGCAGTATTTT.

The chain links TRBV4-2 to TRBJ2-7, with D perhaps matching TRBD2 (6 bases). The ends were cut back, 1 base at V and 2 bases at J, with 15 bases in the middle. Germline CDR1 is LGHNA and CDR2 is YNFKEQ. The CDR3 is made up of 16 amino acids. The CDR3 reads CASSQGPGGSPYEQYF. CDR3 DNA: TGTGCCAGCAGCCAAGGCCCCGGGGGTAGCCCCTACGAGCAGTACTTC.

J is TRBJ1-2 and V is TRBV5-4, with a weak D call TRBD1 (6 bases). Germline V gene sequence: CDR1 SGHNT, CDR2 YYREEE (reference sequence). Trimming shortened V by 2 bases and J by 7 bases, and 15 bases separated the two germline ends. The CDR3 is 14 residues long. This CDR3 is CASSLRIGGVGYTF. The DNA for the CDR3 is TGTGCCAGCAGCTTACGTATAGGGGGGGTTGGCTACACCTTC. Filled out from reference TRBV5-4 and TRBJ1-2, the complete variable domain reads ETGVTQSPTHLIKTRGQQVTLRCSSQSGHNTVSWYQQALGQGPQFIFQYYREEENGRGNFPPRFSGLQFPNYSSELNVNALELDDSALYLCASSLRIGGVGYTFGSGTRLTVV.

This clone was observed a few times. The chain recombines TRBV28 with TRBJ2-7; D is perhaps TRBD1 (6 bases). This CDR3 has 15 amino acids. Trimming pared 6 bases from V and 2 bases from J, leaving 17 bases between. Germline-derived CDR1 and CDR2 are MDHEN and SYDVKM. The CDR3 here is CASSRLDRTTYEQYF. The DNA of the CDR3 is TGTGCCAGCAGCCGCCTTGACAGGACCACCTACGAGCAGTACTTC.

The chain uses TRBV19 and TRBJ1-5; D is undetermined. The CDR3 is made up of 14 amino acids. Trimming took 2 bases from V and 5 from J, leaving 10 bases between them. CDR1 and CDR2 from the germline V gene are LNHDA and SQIVND (reference sequence). The DNA of the CDR3 is TGTGCCAGTAGTATACTTACAGACTATCAGCCCCAGCATTTT. It yields the protein CASSILTDYQPQHF.

The CDR3 region is CAWSEGSHYGYTF. The CDR3 DNA reads as TGTGCCTGGAGTGAAGGCAGCCACTATGGCTACACCTTC. The gene calls are TRBV30 and TRBJ1-2; D is ambiguous. V was pared by 1 base and J by 3 bases, with 9 bases between. Germline V gene sequence: CDR1 GTSNPN, CDR2 SVGIG (reference sequence). The CDR3 spans 13 residues. Complete variable domain (other parts from reference TRBV30 and TRBJ1-2): SQTIHQWPATLVQPVGSPLSLECTVEGTSNPNLYWYRQAAGRGLQLLFYSVGIGQISSEVPQNLSASRPQDRQFILSSKKLLLSDSGFYLCAWSEGSHYGYTFGSGTRLTVV.

The rearrangement joins TRBV5-6 to TRBJ1-4; tentative D call: TRBD1 (5 bases). The CDR3 sequence is 12 residues long. Per germline, CDR1 SGHDT and CDR2 YYEEEE. Trimming left V 4 bases short and J 7 bases short, with 8 bases between. For the CDR3, the DNA is TGTGCCAGCAGCCGGGGGGGTGAAAAACTGTTTTTT. This gives the protein CASSRGGEKLFF. The full variable domain, completed using reference TRBV5-6 and TRBJ1-4, is DAGVTQSPTHLIKTRGQQVTLRCSPKSGHDTVSWYQQALGQGPQFIFQYYEEEERQRGNFPDRFSGHQFPNYSSELNVNALLLGDSALYLCASSRGGEKLFFGSGTQLSVL.

This chain uses TRBV7-3 with TRBJ2-1, with a possible D match to TRBD2 (5 bases). The CDR3 spans 14 residues. The V end lost 5 bases, the J end lost 7 bases, and 15 bases lay between the germline ends. The germline V gene has CDR1 SGHTA and CDR2 FQGTGA. CDR3 protein: CASSPRRTENEQFF. DNA of the CDR3: TGTGCCAGCAGCCCGCGGAGGACGGAGAATGAGCAGTTCTTC.

The J gene is TRBJ1-1, the V gene TRBV10-3; 8 nucleotides agree with TRBD1. The CDR3 contains 15 residues. Per germline, CDR1 ENHRY and CDR2 SYGVKD. Trimming removed 0 bases from V and 4 bases from J; junction bases left unmatched: 4. CDR3 amino acids: CAISESVRGPTEAFF. The CDR3 DNA follows: TGTGCCATCAGTGAGTCTGTCAGGGGGCCCACTGAAGCTTTCTTT.

The chain is built from TRBV29-1 and TRBJ2-3, with D perhaps TRBD1 (6 bases). This CDR3 has 16 residues. Germline assignment: CDR1 SQVTM and CDR2 ANQGSEA. The V gene lost 5 bases and the J gene lost 0 bases, with 18 bases spanning the gap. The CDR3 bases are TGCAGCGTTCCTGGGGACACAGGAGCCAGCACAGATACGCAGTATTTT. Encoded protein: CSVPGDTGASTDTQYF.

The V call is TRBV28, the J call TRBJ2-6, with a tentative D call TRBD2 (5 bases). The CDR3 is 17 amino acids. V shed 3 bases and J shed 2 bases, with 14 bases lying between them. CDR1 and CDR2 (germline): MDHEN, SYDVKM. CDR3 residues: CASSFQWVRAGANVLTF. The CDR3 region has the DNA TGTGCCAGCAGTTTCCAATGGGTGAGGGCTGGGGCCAACGTCCTGACTTTC.

The chain couples TRBV27 to TRBJ1-6; D unclear. Germline V lookup: CDR1 MNHEY, CDR2 SMNVEV (reference sequence). Trimming took 2 bases from V and 7 from J, leaving 12 bases between them. The CDR3 sequence is 15 residues long. The chain's CDR3 is CASSLTATGNSPLHF. Here the CDR3 DNA reads TGTGCCAGCAGTTTAACGGCTACGGGAAATTCACCCCTCCACTTT.

The chain is built from TRBV7-2 and TRBJ2-2; perhaps TRBD1 as D (5 bases). The CDR3 contains 14 residues. CDR1 is SGHTA, CDR2 FQGNSA, per germline. Trimming took off 5 bases at V and 0 bases at J, with 7 bases between the two ends. CDR3 DNA sequence: TGTGCCAGCAGCCTACAGGCGAACACCGGGGAGCTGTTTTTT. It is translated as CASSLQANTGELFF.